The 2 T cell receptor beta chains listed next were all sequenced from one sample in a study of blood T cell repertoires in COVID-19 (dated by TCRdb to between 2020 and 2021). The method was the immunoSEQ multiplex PCR assay. As stored in TCRdb, this immuneACCESS dataset retains in-frame rearrangements with V and J assigned. A fraction of the clones does not appear; measured against another copy, unresolved V genes explain less than half of the discrepancy, and the remainder lacks a known reason. Here the sample has some 140,000 clones; roughly 79% occur a single time. 10% to 12% of the sample comes from the top ten. Sequenced: peripheral blood. The receptors shown here come from a human donor in a cohort sampled during active COVID-19.

This sequence joins TRBV6-2 or TRBV6-3 and TRBJ1-1, with TRBD1 matching over 10 bases. CDR1 and CDR2 (germline): MNHEY, SVGEGT. The CDR3 is 16 residues long. Trimming cost V 2 bases and J 3 bases; bases outside gene matches: 6. Written as DNA, the CDR3 is TGTGCCAGCAGTTACCGGGACAGGGGTGGGCACACTGAAGCTTTCTTT. This codes for CASSYRDRGGHTEAFF.

The genes are TRBV6-4 and TRBJ2-7, with D possibly matching TRBD2 (7 bases). Looked up from germline, CDR1 is MRHNA and CDR2 is SNTAGT. Deletions cut 5 bases from V and 0 bases from J, with 20 bases between. The CDR3 contains 17 residues. The CDR3: CASSTSLGGPSSYEQYF. Written as DNA, the CDR3 is TGTGCCAGCAGTACCTCACTCGGGGGGCCCAGCTCCTACGAGCAGTACTTC.